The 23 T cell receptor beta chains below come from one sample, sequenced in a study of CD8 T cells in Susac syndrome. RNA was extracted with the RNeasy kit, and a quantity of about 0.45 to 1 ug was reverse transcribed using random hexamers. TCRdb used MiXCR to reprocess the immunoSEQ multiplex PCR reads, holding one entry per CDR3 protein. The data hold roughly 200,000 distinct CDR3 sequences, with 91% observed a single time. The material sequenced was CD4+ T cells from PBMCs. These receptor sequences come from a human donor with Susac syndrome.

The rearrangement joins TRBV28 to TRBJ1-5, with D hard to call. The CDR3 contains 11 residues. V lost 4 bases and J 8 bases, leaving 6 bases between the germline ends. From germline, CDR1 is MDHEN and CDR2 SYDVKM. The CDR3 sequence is CASSSVEPQHF. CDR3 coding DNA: TGTGCCAGCAGTTCGGTGGAGCCCCAGCATTTT.

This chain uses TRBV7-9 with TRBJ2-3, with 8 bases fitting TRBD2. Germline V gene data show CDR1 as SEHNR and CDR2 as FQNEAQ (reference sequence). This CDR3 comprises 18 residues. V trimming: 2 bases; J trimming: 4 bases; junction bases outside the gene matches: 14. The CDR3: CASSLILQRGWLADTQYF. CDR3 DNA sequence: TGTGCCAGCAGCTTAATCCTTCAGCGGGGGTGGCTCGCAGATACGCAGTATTTT.

CDR3: CASSPRQGHDEQFF. The CDR3 region has the DNA TGTGCCAGCAGCCCGCGACAGGGGCATGATGAGCAGTTCTTC. The genes are TRBV7-9 and TRBJ2-1; 8 bases are shared with TRBD1. Germline CDR1 is SEHNR and CDR2 is FQNEAQ (reference sequence). CDR3 length equals 14 residues. V dropped 5 bases and J dropped 8; count of bases not matched to a gene: 8. The full variable domain, its missing parts supplied by reference TRBV7-9 and TRBJ2-1, is DTGVSQNPRHKITKRGQNVTFRCDPISEHNRLYWYRQTLGQGPEFLTYFQNEAQLEKSRLLSDRFSAERPKGSFSTLEIQRTEQGDSAMYLCASSPRQGHDEQFFGPGTRLTVL.

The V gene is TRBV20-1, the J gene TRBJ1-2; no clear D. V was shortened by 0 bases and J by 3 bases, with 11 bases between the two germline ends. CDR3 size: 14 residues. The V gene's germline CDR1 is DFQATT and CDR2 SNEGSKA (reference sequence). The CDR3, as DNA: TGCAGTGCTAGAGATGGAGGGTTTGACTATGGCTACACCTTC. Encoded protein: CSARDGGFDYGYTF.

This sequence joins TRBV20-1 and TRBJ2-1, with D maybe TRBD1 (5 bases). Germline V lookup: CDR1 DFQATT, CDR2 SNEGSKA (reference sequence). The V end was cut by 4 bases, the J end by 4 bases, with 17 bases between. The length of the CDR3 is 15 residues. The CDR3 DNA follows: TGCAGTGCTAAGAAACAGGACGCGTATTACAATGAGCAGTTCTTC. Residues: CSAKKQDAYYNEQFF.

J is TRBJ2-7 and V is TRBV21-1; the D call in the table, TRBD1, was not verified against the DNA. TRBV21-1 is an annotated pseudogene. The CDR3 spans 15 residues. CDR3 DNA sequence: TGTGCCAGCAGCAATGGGGGCGGGAGTCACTACGAGCAGTACTTC. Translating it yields CASSNGGGSHYEQYF.

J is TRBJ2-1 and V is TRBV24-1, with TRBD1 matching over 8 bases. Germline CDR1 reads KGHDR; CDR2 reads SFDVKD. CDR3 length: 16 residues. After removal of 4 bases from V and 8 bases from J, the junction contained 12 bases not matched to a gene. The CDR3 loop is CATSEPRGQGRDEQFF. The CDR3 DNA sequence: TGTGCCACCAGTGAGCCCCGAGGACAGGGTCGCGATGAGCAGTTCTTC.

CDR3 residues: CASSFNRQETQYF. DNA of the CDR3: TGTGCCAGCAGCTTCAACAGGCAAGAGACCCAGTACTTC. J is TRBJ2-5 and V is TRBV11-2, with a tentative D call TRBD1 (5 bases). This CDR3 contains 13 residues. V was trimmed by 3 bases and J by 2 bases, leaving 7 bases between them. Germline CDR1 reads SGHAT; CDR2 reads FQNNGV.

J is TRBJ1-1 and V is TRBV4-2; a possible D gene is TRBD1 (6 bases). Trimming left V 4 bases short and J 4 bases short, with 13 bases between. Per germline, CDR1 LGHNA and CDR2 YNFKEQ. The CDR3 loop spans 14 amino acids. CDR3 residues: CASSPQEGVTEAFF. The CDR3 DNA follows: TGTGCCAGCAGCCCCCAAGAGGGGGTCACTGAAGCTTTCTTT.

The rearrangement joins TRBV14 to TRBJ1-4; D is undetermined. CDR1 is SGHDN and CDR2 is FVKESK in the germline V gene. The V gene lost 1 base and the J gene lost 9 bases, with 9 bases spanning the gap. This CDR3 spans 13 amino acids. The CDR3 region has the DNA TGTGCCAGCAGCCAAGGAGCCGTGAAAAAACTGTTTTTT. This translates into CASSQGAVKKLFF.

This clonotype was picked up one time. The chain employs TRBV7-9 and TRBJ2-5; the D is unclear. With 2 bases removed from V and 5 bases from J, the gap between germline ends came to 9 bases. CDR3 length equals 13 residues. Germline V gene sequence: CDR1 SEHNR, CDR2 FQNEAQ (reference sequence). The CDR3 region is CASSLHSSETQYF. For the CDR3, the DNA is TGTGCCAGCAGCTTACACAGTAGCGAGACCCAGTACTTC.

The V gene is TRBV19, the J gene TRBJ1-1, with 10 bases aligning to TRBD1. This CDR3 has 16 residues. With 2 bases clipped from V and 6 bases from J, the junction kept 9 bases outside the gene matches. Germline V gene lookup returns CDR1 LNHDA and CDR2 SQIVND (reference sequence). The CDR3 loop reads CASSIRPGTGDAEAFF. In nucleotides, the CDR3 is TGTGCCAGTAGTATACGCCCCGGGACAGGGGACGCTGAAGCTTTCTTT.

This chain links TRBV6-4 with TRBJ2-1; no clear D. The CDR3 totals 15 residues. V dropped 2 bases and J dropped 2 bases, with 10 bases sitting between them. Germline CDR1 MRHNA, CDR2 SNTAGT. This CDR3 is CASSDILDPYNEQFF. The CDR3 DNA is TGTGCCAGCAGTGACATCCTAGATCCCTACAATGAGCAGTTCTTC.

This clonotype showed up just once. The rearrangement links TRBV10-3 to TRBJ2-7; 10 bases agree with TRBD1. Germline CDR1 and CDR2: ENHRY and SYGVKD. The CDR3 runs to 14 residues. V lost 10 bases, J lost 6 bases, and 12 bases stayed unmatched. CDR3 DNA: TGTGCCACACACACCGGGACAGGGGTAGTCGAGCAGTACTTC. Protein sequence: CATHTGTGVVEQYF.

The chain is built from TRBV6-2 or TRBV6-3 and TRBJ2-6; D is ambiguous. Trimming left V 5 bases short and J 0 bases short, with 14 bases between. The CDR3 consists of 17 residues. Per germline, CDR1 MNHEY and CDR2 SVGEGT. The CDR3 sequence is CASSPVQTISGANVLTF. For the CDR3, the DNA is TGTGCCAGCAGTCCGGTACAGACCATCTCTGGGGCCAACGTCCTGACTTTC.

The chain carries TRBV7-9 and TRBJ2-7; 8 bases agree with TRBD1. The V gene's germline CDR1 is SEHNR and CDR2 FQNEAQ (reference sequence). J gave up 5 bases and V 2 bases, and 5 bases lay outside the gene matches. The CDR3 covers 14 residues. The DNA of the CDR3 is TGTGCCAGCAGCTTATCACAGGGGGATAACGAGCAGTACTTC. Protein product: CASSLSQGDNEQYF.

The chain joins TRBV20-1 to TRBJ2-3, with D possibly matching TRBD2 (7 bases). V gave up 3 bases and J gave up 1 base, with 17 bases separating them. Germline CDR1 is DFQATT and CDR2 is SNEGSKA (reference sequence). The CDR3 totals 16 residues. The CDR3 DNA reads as TGCAGTGCTAGGGGTGAGGGGGGGGTCGGCACAGATACGCAGTATTTT. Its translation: CSARGEGGVGTDTQYF.

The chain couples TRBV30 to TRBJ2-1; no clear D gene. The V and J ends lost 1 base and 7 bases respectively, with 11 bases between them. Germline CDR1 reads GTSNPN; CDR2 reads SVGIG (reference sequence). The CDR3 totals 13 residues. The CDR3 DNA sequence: TGTGCCTGGAGTGGAGGCCGGAATAATGAGCAGTTCTTC. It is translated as CAWSGGRNNEQFF. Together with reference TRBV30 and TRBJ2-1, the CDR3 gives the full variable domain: SQTIHQWPATLVQPVGSPLSLECTVEGTSNPNLYWYRQAAGRGLQLLFYSVGIGQISSEVPQNLSASRPQDRQFILSSKKLLLSDSGFYLCAWSGGRNNEQFFGPGTRLTVL.

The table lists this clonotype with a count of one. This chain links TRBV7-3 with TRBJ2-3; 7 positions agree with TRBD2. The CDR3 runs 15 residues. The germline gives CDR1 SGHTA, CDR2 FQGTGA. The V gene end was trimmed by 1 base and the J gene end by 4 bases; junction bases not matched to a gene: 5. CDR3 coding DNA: TGTGCCAGCAGCTTAAGCGGGAGAAGTTCAGATACGCAGTATTTT. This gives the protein CASSLSGRSSDTQYF. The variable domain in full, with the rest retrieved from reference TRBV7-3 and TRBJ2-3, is GAGVSQTPSNKVTEKGKYVELRCDPISGHTALYWYRQSLGQGPEFLIYFQGTGAADDSGLPNDRFFAVRPEGSVSTLKIQRTERGDSAVYLCASSLSGRSSDTQYFGPGTRLTVL.

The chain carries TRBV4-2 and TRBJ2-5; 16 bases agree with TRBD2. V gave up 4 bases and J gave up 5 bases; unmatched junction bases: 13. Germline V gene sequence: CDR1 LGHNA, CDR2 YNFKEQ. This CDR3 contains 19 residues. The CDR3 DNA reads TGTGCCAGCAGCCCTGAACCGGGACTAGCGGGGGGGGGAGGGGAGACCCAGTACTTC. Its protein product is CASSPEPGLAGGGGETQYF.

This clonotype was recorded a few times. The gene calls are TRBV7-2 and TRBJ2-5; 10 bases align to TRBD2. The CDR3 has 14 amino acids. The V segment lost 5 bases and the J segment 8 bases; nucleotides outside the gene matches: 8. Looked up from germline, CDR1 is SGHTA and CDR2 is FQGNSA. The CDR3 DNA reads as TGTGCCAGCAGCCCCGGACTAGCGGCCCAAACCCAGTACTTC. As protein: CASSPGLAAQTQYF.

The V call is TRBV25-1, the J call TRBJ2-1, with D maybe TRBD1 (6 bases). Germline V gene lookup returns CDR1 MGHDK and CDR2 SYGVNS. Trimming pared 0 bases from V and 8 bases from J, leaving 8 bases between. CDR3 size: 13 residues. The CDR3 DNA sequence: TGTGCCAGCAGTGAATATGGGGGCGATGAGCAGTTCTTC. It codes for CASSEYGGDEQFF. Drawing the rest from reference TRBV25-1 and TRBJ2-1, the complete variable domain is EADIYQTPRYLVIGTGKKITLECSQTMGHDKMYWYQQDPGMELHLIHYSYGVNSTEKGDLSSESTVSRIRTEHFPLTLESARPSHTSQYLCASSEYGGDEQFFGPGTRLTVL.

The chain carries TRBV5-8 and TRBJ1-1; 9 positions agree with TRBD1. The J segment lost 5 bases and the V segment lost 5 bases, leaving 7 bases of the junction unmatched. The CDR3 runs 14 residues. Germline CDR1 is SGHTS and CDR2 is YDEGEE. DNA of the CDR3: TGTGCCAGCAGTAGTGACAGGGGGGAGACTGAAGCTTTCTTT. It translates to CASSSDRGETEAFF.